The rows below give T cell receptor beta chains drawn from one sample of a study of cytomegalovirus exposure and HLA in healthy donors. Sequenced by immunoSEQ multiplex PCR; TCRdb stores in-frame clones only, minus some. The table includes 89,000 or so clones, around four fifths detected once. The sequencing input was PBMCs. The source is a boy younger than 18 in good health and CMV-seronegative. Each CDR3 is given with its conserved first and last residue. Each record gives: CDR3 length, J gene, V gene, CDR3 protein.

length: 13
J: TRBJ2-7
V: TRBV4-3
CDR3: CASSPARGYEQYF

length: 12
J: TRBJ2-7
V: TRBV5-4
CDR3: CASSLDRGEQYF

length: 14
J: TRBJ1-5
V: TRBV30
CDR3: CAWKEGGRNQPQHF

length: 16
J: TRBJ1-2
V: TRBV4-3
CDR3: CASSQGSRDFHYGYTF

length: 14
J: TRBJ1-1
V: TRBV28
CDR3: CASRNPGSPSEAFF

length: 15
J: TRBJ2-1
V: TRBV4-3
CDR3: CASSIGTVTYNEQFF

length: 13
J: TRBJ2-4
V: TRBV29-1
CDR3: CSVLDRGKNIQYF

length: 16
J: TRBJ1-4
V: TRBV4-2
CDR3: CASSQDLGRANEKLFF

length: 13
J: TRBJ2-7
V: TRBV15
CDR3: CATSARQGPEQYF

length: 16
J: TRBJ2-7
V: TRBV28
CDR3: CASSLGRFERRNEQYF

length: 15
J: TRBJ1-2
V: TRBV5-4
CDR3: CASSHPRQGDYGYTF

length: 13
J: TRBJ1-5
V: TRBV13
CDR3: CASSLRGNQPQHF

length: 14
J: TRBJ1-1
V: TRBV25-1
CDR3: CASSSQGLYTEAFF

length: 11
J: TRBJ2-7
V: TRBV6-6
CDR3: CATGQGYEQYF

length: 13
J: TRBJ2-7
V: TRBV7-9
CDR3: CASSSTGNYEQYF

length: 16
J: TRBJ1-5
V: TRBV28
CDR3: CASSWKGKGVIQPQHF

length: 16
J: TRBJ2-1
V: TRBV5-1
CDR3: CASSLFVRGLNNEQFF

length: 13
J: TRBJ1-2
V: TRBV7-9
CDR3: CASSHLTGYGYTF

length: 15
J: TRBJ2-5
V: TRBV10-1
CDR3: CASSDLAGAQETQYF

length: 15
J: TRBJ2-1
V: TRBV7-2
CDR3: CASSYDRGGHNEQFF

length: 15
J: TRBJ2-3
V: TRBV6-5
CDR3: CASSLTSWGTDTQYF

length: 16
J: TRBJ2-1
V: TRBV7-6
CDR3: CASSPGKKRGDNEQFF

length: 13
J: TRBJ2-7
V: TRBV4-1
CDR3: CASSPTGLYEQYF

length: 14
J: TRBJ2-7
V: TRBV6-5
CDR3: CASSPDRGFNEQYF

length: 11
J: TRBJ2-2
V: TRBV30
CDR3: CAWKRAGELFF

length: 17
J: TRBJ2-2
V: TRBV13
CDR3: CASSTGPMAGGPGELFF